This is a list of T cell receptor beta chains from one sample in a study of response to subunit inactivated influenza vaccine. TCRdb processed the RT-PCR reads anew with MiXCR; each CDR3 protein has one entry. Of 700,000 to 800,000 distinct CDR3 sequences listed, 15% to 20% are singletons. Here the sequenced sample was PBMCs from blood, taken approximately 5 days after vaccination. The receptors derive from a man over 45 who received an inactivated influenza vaccine. CDR3s include the opening cysteine and the closing phenylalanine or tryptophan. A D gene is named only where the DNA matches it firmly. The size of a clone is reported for some rows only, either as once, few or many, or as a class for expanded clones.

j_gene	v_gene	abundance	d_gene	CDR3nt	CDR3aa
TRBJ2-7	TRBV10-3	few	.	TGTGCCATCAGTGAGTCACAAGACTACGAGCAGTACTTC	CAISESQDYEQYF
TRBJ2-1	TRBV29-1	.	.	TGCAGCGGTCGACAGCCGCTCTACAATGAGCAGTTCTTC	CSGRQPLYNEQFF
TRBJ1-1	TRBV7-9	many	.	TGTGCCAGCACGGACACAATGAACACTGAAGCTTTCTTT	CASTDTMNTEAFF
TRBJ2-4	TRBV11-2	.	TRBD2	TGTGCCAGCAGCTCCGGACTAGCGGGGGGCCATTCAGCCAAAAACATTCAGTACTTC	CASSSGLAGGHSAKNIQYF
TRBJ2-3	TRBV18	once	.	TGTGCCAGCTCACCACGGCAGGGCTTAGATACGCAGTATTTT	CASSPRQGLDTQYF
TRBJ1-2	TRBV7-9	.	TRBD1	TGTGCCAGCAGCGTTTCAGGGGGGAGCTACACCTTC	CASSVSGGSYTF
TRBJ2-1	TRBV4-3	.	TRBD2	TGCGCCAGCAGCCAAGGCCCTAGCGGGAGTTATGAGCAGTTCTTC	CASSQGPSGSYEQFF
TRBJ2-7	TRBV6-2/TRBV6-3	.	.	TGTGCCGTAAGATCTGGGGACTCCTACGAGCAGTACTTC	CAVRSGDSYEQYF
TRBJ1-5	TRBV7-9	.	.	TGTGCCAGCAGCTTACAGGGCTTTGAACAGCCCCAGCATTTT	CASSLQGFEQPQHF
TRBJ2-1	TRBV6-1	.	.	TGTGCCAGCAGTGCCGGCGGGGAAAGCTCCTACAATGAGCAGTTCTTC	CASSAGGESSYNEQFF
TRBJ2-1	TRBV11-2	few	.	TGTGCCAGCAGCTACGACTCCTCCGGGCAGTTCTTC	CASSYDSSGQFF
TRBJ1-5	TRBV20-1	.	.	TGCAGTGCAAGGACAGACACTAGCAATCAGCCCCAGCATTTT	CSARTDTSNQPQHF
TRBJ1-1	TRBV5-5	once	TRBD1	TGTGCCAGCAGCTACCGACAGGGAACGTACACTGAAGCTTTCTTT	CASSYRQGTYTEAFF
TRBJ1-6	TRBV29-1	.	.	TGCAGCGCGACAGCAGGGTATAATTCACCCCTCCACTTT	CSATAGYNSPLHF
TRBJ1-2	TRBV7-9	.	.	TGTGCCAGCAGCTTAGCTGGCAGAGCTAACTATGGCTATACCTTC	CASSLAGRANYGYTF
TRBJ2-1	TRBV25-1	few	.	TGTGCCAGCAGTGAATTGGGAGGGGGTGAGCAGTTCTTC	CASSELGGGEQFF
TRBJ2-7	TRBV10-3	few	.	TGTGCCATCAGTGAGTCAAGCCGCCTCGGCTACGAGCAGTACTTC	CAISESSRLGYEQYF
TRBJ1-3	TRBV29-1	few	.	TGCAGCGTTGTGGCAGGGTCACCCTCTGGAAACACCATATATTTT	CSVVAGSPSGNTIYF
TRBJ1-1	TRBV5-1	.	.	TGCGCCAGCAGCCTCGGGACAAGCACTGAAGCTTTCTTT	CASSLGTSTEAFF
TRBJ1-6	TRBV20-1	.	TRBD1	TGCAGTGCTAGCCCCTCCGGGACAGGGGACAATTCACCCCTCCACTTT	CSASPSGTGDNSPLHF
TRBJ2-1	TRBV20-1	few	TRBD1	TGCAGTGGTGACAGGGGCGTAGGAAATGAGCAGTTCTTC	CSGDRGVGNEQFF
TRBJ1-3	TRBV20-1	few	.	TGCAGTGTCGGGACCCCCCTCTCTGGAAACACCATATATTTT	CSVGTPLSGNTIYF
TRBJ2-1	TRBV6-5	few	.	TGTGCCAGCAGTTACCCTACTGGGGAATTGTACAATGAGCAGTTCTTC	CASSYPTGELYNEQFF
TRBJ2-5	TRBV6-1	.	.	TGTGCCAGCAGTCATTTAAGCGGACAAGAGACCCAGTACTTC	CASSHLSGQETQYF
TRBJ1-3	TRBV20-1	few	.	TGCAGTGCTAGAGACGTCGGACATTACTCTGGAAACACCATATATTTT	CSARDVGHYSGNTIYF
TRBJ2-3	TRBV9	.	TRBD1	TGTGCCAGCAGCCAGGGACAGGGTTCAGATACGCAGTATTTT	CASSQGQGSDTQYF
TRBJ2-1	TRBV20-1	.	.	TGCAGTGCAGCCCAGGGCGTTGGGCGGTTCTTC	CSAAQGVGRFF
TRBJ2-7	TRBV18	few	.	TGTGCCAGCTCACCGGGGGACTCCCCTCGGGAGCAGTACTTC	CASSPGDSPREQYF
TRBJ2-1	TRBV20-1	.	TRBD2	TGCAGTGCCAGACCGGGACTAGCATACTTTGAGCAGTTCTTC	CSARPGLAYFEQFF
TRBJ1-1	TRBV15	.	.	TGTGCCACCAGCAGGGATCGAACTCGGTTCTATACTGAAGCTTTCTTT	CATSRDRTRFYTEAFF
TRBJ2-7	TRBV28	.	.	TGTGCCAGCAGCCCACCCACCGAGAGGGGGAGGTACTTC	CASSPPTERGRYF
TRBJ1-2	TRBV27	.	TRBD1	TGTGCCAGCAGTGCGACAGGGGGCGCGAGCTATGGCTACACCTTC	CASSATGGASYGYTF
TRBJ2-5	TRBV24-1	.	.	TGTGCCACTGGAGGGGGCTTGGGAGAGACCCAGTACTTC	CATGGGLGETQYF
TRBJ2-1	TRBV20-1	many	TRBD2	TGCAGTGCTAGGGCACTAGCGGGAGGCTACAATGAGCAGTTCTTC	CSARALAGGYNEQFF
TRBJ2-1	TRBV11-2	many	TRBD1	TGTGCCAGCAGTCGACAGGGAATTGTTTTTAGCTCCTACAATGAGCAGTTCTTC	CASSRQGIVFSSYNEQFF
TRBJ1-6	TRBV4-3	.	.	TGCGCCAGCAGCCAAGATGGGCTAAGTAATTCACCCCTCCACTTT	CASSQDGLSNSPLHF
TRBJ2-5	TRBV5-1	.	.	TGCGCCAGCAGCCTGAACCCCCCCTTGGCGCCCCAAGAGACCCAGTACTTC	CASSLNPPLAPQETQYF
TRBJ2-5	TRBV20-1	.	.	TGCAGTGCCTTACTGACGGAGGAGACCCAGTACTTC	CSALLTEETQYF
TRBJ2-1	TRBV7-2	many	.	TGTGCCAGCAGCTGGGTGACAAGGGCAACTGGCGAGCAGTTCTTC	CASSWVTRATGEQFF
TRBJ2-7	TRBV3-1	.	.	TGTGCCAGCAGCCAAGATGGGGGGGCCTTCAGGGAGCAGTACTTC	CASSQDGGAFREQYF
TRBJ2-3	TRBV29-1	.	TRBD2	TGCAGCGTTGAACCGGGACTAGCGGGAGTGGCAGATACGCAGTATTTT	CSVEPGLAGVADTQYF
TRBJ2-1	TRBV20-1	.	.	TGCAGTGCTCTACGCGGGATCCACGATGAGCAGTTCTTC	CSALRGIHDEQFF
TRBJ2-5	TRBV5-1	.	.	TGCGCCAGCAGCTTCGGGTCTTGGGAGACCCAGTACTTC	CASSFGSWETQYF
TRBJ2-3	TRBV15	few	TRBD2	TGTGCCACCAGCAGAGCTCCCGGGACTAGGAGCACAGATACGCAGTATTTT	CATSRAPGTRSTDTQYF
TRBJ1-3	TRBV20-1	.	.	TGCAGTGCTGCCCACAGGGTTTCTGGAAACACCATATATTTT	CSAAHRVSGNTIYF
TRBJ1-4	TRBV5-1	.	TRBD1	TGCGCCAGCAGCAGAACAGGGGGCGGTGAAAAACTGTTTTTT	CASSRTGGGEKLFF
TRBJ1-5	TRBV7-2	.	.	TGTGCCAGCAGCTTCTACACGGATAGCAATCAGCCCCAGCATTTT	CASSFYTDSNQPQHF
TRBJ2-7	TRBV5-1	.	.	TGCGCCAGCAGCCAAATGGGCGGGCCCGCCTACGAGCAGTACTTC	CASSQMGGPAYEQYF
TRBJ2-2	TRBV7-3	.	TRBD2	TGTGCCAGCAGCCCTCGGGCTAGCGGAAACACCGGGGAGCTGTTTTTT	CASSPRASGNTGELFF
TRBJ1-1	TRBV5-6	many	.	TGTGCCAGCAGCTTACCCGGGGGGAACACTGAAGCTTTCTTT	CASSLPGGNTEAFF